Given below is one T cell receptor beta chain in context. The sample comes from a study of technical replicates of blood from a handful of donors. Measured with immunoSEQ multiplex PCR; TCRdb has only the in-frame clones, and not every one. The data contain approximately 70,000 clones, 92% of them singletons. The CDR3 runs 16 residues. Per the germline V gene, CDR1 is SEHNR and CDR2 is FQNEAQ (reference sequence). The V and J ends lost 5 bases and 5 bases, in that order; junction bases with no gene match: 12. The V call is TRBV7-9, the J call TRBJ2-7; 10 bases are shared with TRBD2. Specimen: T cells isolated from PBMCs. The clonotype originates from a human donor in good health. CDR3 sequence: CASSPHRSGRSDEQYF. The CDR3 nucleotides are TGTGCCAGCAGCCCACACCGTAGCGGGAGGAGCGACGAGCAGTACTTC.